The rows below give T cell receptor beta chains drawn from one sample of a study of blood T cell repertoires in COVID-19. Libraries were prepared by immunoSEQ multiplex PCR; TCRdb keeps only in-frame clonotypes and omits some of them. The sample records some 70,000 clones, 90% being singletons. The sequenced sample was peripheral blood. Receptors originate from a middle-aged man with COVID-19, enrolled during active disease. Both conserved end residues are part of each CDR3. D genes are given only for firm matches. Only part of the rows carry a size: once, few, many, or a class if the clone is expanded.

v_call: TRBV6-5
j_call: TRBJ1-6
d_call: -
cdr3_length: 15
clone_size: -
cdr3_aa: CASSYRGPTASPLHF
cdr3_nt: TGTGCCAGCAGTTACAGAGGGCCGACTGCGTCACCCCTCCACTTT

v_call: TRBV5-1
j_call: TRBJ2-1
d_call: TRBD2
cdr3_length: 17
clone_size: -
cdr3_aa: CASSLGLAGGLDNEQFF
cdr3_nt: TGCGCCAGCAGCTTGGGACTAGCGGGAGGGCTTGACAATGAGCAGTTCTTC

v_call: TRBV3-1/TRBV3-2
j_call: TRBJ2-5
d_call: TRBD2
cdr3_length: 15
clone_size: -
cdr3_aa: CASSQVPSGGKTQYF
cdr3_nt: TGTGCCAGCAGCCAAGTCCCTAGCGGGGGGAAGACCCAGTACTTC

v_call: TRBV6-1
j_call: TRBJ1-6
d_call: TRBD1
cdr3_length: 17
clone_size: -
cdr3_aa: CASSESSGQGERSPLHF
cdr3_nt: TGTGCCAGCAGTGAATCATCGGGGCAGGGGGAGAGGTCACCCCTCCACTTT

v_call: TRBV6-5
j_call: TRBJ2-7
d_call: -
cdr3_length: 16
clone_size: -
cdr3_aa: CASSYSAVGATYEQYF
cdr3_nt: TGTGCCAGCAGTTACTCAGCGGTGGGGGCAACCTACGAGCAGTACTTC

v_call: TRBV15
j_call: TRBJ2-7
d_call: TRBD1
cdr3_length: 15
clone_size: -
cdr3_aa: CATSSGWTGLHEQYF
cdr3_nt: TGTGCCACCAGCAGCGGATGGACAGGGTTACACGAGCAGTACTTC

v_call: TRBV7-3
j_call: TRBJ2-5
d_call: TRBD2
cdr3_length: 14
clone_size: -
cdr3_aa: CASSPGLAGETQYF
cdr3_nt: TGTGCCAGCAGCCCCGGACTAGCTGGAGAGACCCAGTACTTC

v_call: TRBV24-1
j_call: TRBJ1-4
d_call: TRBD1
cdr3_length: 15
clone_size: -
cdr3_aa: CATSAGQGSNEKLFF
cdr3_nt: TGTGCCACCAGTGCAGGACAGGGGTCTAATGAAAAACTGTTTTTT

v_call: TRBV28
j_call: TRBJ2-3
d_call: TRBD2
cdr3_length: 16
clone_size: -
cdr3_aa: CASPPTPAGGADTQYF
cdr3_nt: TGTGCCAGCCCCCCAACCCCAGCGGGAGGGGCAGATACGCAGTATTTT

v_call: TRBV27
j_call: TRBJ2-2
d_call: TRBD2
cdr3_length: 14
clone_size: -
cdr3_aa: CAVRGGWNTGELFF
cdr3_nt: TGTGCCGTCCGGGGGGGGTGGAACACCGGGGAGCTGTTTTTT

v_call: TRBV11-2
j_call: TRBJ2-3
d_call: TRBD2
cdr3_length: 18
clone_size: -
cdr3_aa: CASRSEPRTSGFTDTQYF
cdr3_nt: TGTGCCAGCAGATCAGAACCGAGGACTAGCGGCTTCACAGATACGCAGTATTTT

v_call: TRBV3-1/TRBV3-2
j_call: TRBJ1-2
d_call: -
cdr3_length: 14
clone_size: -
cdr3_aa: CASSQTPGVDGYTF
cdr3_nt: TGTGCCAGCAGCCAAACCCCAGGGGTTGATGGCTACACCTTC

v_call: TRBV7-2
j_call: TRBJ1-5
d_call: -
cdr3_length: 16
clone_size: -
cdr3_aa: CASSLSFGQSNQPQHF
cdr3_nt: TGTGCCAGCAGCTTAAGTTTTGGGCAGAGCAATCAGCCCCAGCATTTT

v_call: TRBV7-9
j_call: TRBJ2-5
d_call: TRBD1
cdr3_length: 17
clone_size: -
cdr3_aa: CASSFPADRGAEETQYF
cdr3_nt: TGTGCCAGCAGCTTTCCCGCTGACAGGGGAGCTGAAGAGACCCAGTACTTC

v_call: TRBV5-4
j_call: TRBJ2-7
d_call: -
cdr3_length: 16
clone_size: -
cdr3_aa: CASSFQGGAAAYEQYF
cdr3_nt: TGTGCCAGCAGCTTCCAAGGCGGGGCGGCGGCCTACGAGCAGTACTTC

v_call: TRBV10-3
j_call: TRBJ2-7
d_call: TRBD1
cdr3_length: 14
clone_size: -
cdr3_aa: CAIRRTGGPYEQYF
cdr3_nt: TGTGCCATCAGGAGGACAGGGGGACCCTACGAGCAGTACTTC

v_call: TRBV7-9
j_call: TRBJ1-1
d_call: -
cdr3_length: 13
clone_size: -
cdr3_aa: CASSSQGSTEAFF
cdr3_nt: TGTGCCAGCAGCTCCCAGGGGAGCACTGAAGCTTTCTTT

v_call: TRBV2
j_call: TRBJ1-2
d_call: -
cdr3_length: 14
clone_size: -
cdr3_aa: CASTTDTTNYGYTF
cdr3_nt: TGTGCCAGCACAACAGATACCACTAACTATGGCTACACCTTC

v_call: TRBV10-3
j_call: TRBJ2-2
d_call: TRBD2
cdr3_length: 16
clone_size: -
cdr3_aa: CAISESASGRTGELFF
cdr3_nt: TGTGCCATCAGTGAGTCGGCTAGCGGGAGAACCGGGGAGCTGTTTTTT

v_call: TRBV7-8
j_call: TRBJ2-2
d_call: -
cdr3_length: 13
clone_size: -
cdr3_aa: CASSRGLRGELFF
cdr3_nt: TGTGCCAGCAGCCGGGGACTGCGCGGGGAGCTGTTTTTT

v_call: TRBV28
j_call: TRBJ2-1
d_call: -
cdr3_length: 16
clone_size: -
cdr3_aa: CASSLVGRGSGWEQFF
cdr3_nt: TGTGCCAGCAGTTTAGTAGGGAGAGGGTCGGGTTGGGAACAGTTCTTC

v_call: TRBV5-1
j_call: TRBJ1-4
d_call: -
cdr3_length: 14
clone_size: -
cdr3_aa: CASSLTDHNEKLFF
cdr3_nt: TGCGCCAGCAGCCTGACAGACCATAATGAAAAACTGTTTTTT

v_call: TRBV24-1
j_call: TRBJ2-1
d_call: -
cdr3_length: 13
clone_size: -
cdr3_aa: CATRASGLDEQFF
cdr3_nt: TGTGCCACCAGGGCTTCCGGGTTAGATGAGCAGTTCTTC

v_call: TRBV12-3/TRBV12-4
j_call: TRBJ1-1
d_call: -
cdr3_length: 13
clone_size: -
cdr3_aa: CASSFNGGTEAFF
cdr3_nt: TGTGCCAGCAGTTTTAACGGAGGCACTGAAGCTTTCTTT

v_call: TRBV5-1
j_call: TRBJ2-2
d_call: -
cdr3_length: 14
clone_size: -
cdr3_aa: CASRGQSNTGELFF
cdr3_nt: TGCGCCAGCAGAGGACAGTCGAACACCGGGGAGCTGTTTTTT

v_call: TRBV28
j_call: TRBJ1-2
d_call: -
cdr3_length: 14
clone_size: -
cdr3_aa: CASSLGSTNYGYTF
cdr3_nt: TGTGCCAGCAGTTTGGGCAGCACGAACTATGGCTACACCTTC

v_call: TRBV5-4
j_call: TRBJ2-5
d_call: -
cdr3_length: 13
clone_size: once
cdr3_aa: CASSVDSQETQYF
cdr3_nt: TGTGCCAGCAGCGTGGACTCCCAAGAGACCCAGTACTTC

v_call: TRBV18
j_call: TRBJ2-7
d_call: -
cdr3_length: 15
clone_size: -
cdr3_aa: CASSPRRDFSVEQYF
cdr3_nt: TGTGCCAGCTCACCTCGCCGGGACTTCTCGGTGGAGCAGTACTTC

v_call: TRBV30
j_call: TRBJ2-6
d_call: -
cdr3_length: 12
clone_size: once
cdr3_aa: CAWTTGANVLTF
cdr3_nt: TGTGCCTGGACTACTGGGGCCAACGTCCTGACTTTC

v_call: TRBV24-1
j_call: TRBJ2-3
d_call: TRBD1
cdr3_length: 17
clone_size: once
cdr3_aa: CATSAGAGQGAPDTQYF
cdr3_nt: TGTGCCACCAGTGCGGGTGCGGGACAGGGGGCCCCAGATACGCAGTATTTT

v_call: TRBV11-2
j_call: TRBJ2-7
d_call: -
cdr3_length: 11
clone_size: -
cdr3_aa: CASSPSYEQYF
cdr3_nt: TGTGCCAGCAGCCCTAGCTACGAGCAGTACTTC

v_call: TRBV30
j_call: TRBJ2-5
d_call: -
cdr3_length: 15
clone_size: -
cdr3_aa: CAWSAGRASQETQYF
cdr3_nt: TGTGCCTGGAGTGCGGGCAGGGCCTCTCAAGAGACCCAGTACTTC

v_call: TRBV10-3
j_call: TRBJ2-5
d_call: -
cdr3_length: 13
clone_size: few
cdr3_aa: CATNPGSQETQYF
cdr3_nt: TGTGCCACCAACCCCGGGAGCCAAGAGACCCAGTACTTC

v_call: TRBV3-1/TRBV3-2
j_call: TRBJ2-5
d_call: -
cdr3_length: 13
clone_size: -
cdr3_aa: CASSLGRGETQYF
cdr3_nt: TGTGCCAGCAGCCTCGGACGGGGGGAGACCCAGTACTTC

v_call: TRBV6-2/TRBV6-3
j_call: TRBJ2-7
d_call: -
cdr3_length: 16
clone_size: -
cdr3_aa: CASSYSGQGSSYEQYF
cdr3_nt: TGTGCCAGCAGTTACTCTGGGCAGGGCAGCTCCTACGAGCAGTACTTC

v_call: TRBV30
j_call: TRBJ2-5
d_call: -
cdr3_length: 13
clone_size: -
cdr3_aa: CAWSVSGGETQYF
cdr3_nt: TGTGCCTGGAGTGTATCAGGGGGGGAGACCCAGTACTTC

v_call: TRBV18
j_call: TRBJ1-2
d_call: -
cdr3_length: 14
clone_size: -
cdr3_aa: CASTTRSVNNGYTF
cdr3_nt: TGTGCCAGCACCACCAGGTCCGTTAACAATGGCTACACCTTC

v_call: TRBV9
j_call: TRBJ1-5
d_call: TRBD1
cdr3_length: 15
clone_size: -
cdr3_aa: CASSGGTGGYQPQHF
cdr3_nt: TGTGCCAGCAGCGGCGGGACAGGGGGCTATCAGCCCCAGCATTTT

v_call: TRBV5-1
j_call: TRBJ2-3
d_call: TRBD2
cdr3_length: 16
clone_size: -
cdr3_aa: CASSSGTSGSSDTQYF
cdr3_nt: TGCGCCAGCAGCTCCGGGACTAGCGGGAGTAGTGATACGCAGTATTTT

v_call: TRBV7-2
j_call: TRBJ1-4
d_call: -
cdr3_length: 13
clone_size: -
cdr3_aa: CASSLALQEKLFF
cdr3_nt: TGTGCCAGCAGCTTAGCGCTTCAGGAAAAACTGTTTTTT

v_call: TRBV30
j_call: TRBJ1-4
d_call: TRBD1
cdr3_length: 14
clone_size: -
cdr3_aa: CAWKGDRANEKLFF
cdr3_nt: TGTGCCTGGAAGGGGGACAGGGCTAATGAAAAACTGTTTTTT

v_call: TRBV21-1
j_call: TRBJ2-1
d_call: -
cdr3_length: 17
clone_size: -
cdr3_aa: CASTGRGEKRSYNEQFF
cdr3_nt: TGTGCCAGCACCGGTAGGGGTGAGAAAAGATCCTACAATGAGCAGTTCTTC

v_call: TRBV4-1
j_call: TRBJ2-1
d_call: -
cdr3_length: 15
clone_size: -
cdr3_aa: CASSTHGVSDNEQFF
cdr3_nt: TGCGCCAGCAGCACCCACGGGGTGAGCGACAATGAGCAGTTCTTC

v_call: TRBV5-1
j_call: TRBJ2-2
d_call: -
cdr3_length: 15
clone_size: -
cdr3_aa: CASSFGTSNTGELFF
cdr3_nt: TGCGCCAGCAGCTTCGGGACTTCGAACACCGGGGAGCTGTTTTTT

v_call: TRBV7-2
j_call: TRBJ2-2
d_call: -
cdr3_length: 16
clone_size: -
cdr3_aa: CASSLVPAGLTGELFF
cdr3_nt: TGTGCCAGCAGCTTAGTCCCAGCGGGCCTTACCGGGGAGCTGTTTTTT

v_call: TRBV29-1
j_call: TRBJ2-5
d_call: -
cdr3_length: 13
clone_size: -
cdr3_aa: CSVGNNNQETQYF
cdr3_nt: TGCAGCGTCGGGAACAACAACCAAGAGACCCAGTACTTC

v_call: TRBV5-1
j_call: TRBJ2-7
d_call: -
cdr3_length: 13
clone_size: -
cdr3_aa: CASSLAGDHEQYF
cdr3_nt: TGCGCCAGCAGCTTGGCAGGGGACCACGAGCAGTACTTC

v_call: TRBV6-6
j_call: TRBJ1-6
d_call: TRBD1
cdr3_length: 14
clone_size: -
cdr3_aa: CASSRDRAQSPLHF
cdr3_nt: TGTGCCAGCAGCCGAGACAGGGCCCAATCACCCCTCCACTTT